These 7 T cell receptor beta chains share one sample of origin, sequenced in a study of long-term antiretroviral therapy in people with HIV. It was version v3.0 of the immunoSEQ assay that was run at survey level. TCRdb's table, derived via immunoSEQ multiplex PCR, lists solely in-frame clones and lacks some. The top ten hold approximately 2.5% of the sample, which has tens of thousands of clones, nearly 95% seen once. Specimen: unsorted PBMCs, collected 3.7 years after starting antiretroviral therapy. The origin of the receptors is a woman aged 45-59 years with HIV.

The chain has TRBV7-2 and TRBJ1-2, with D unresolved. CDR3 length equals 15 residues. The V end lost 5 bases, the J end lost 3 bases, and 16 bases lay between the germline ends. The V gene's germline CDR1 is SGHTA and CDR2 FQGNSA. This CDR3 is CASSPPPGGYYGYTF. CDR3 in DNA: TGTGCCAGCAGCCCCCCGCCAGGCGGATACTATGGCTACACCTTC.

The V gene is TRBV28, the J gene TRBJ1-6, with D uncertain. Germline assignment: CDR1 MDHEN and CDR2 SYDVKM. The V and J ends lost 3 bases and 14 bases respectively, with 14 bases between them. The CDR3 runs to 13 residues. The DNA of the CDR3 is TGTGCCAGCAGTTTTTTGGACGGACGCGCCCTCCACTTT. Amino acid sequence: CASSFLDGRALHF. The full variable domain, rest sourced from reference TRBV28 and TRBJ1-6, is DVKVTQSSRYLVKRTGEKVFLECVQDMDHENMFWYRQDPGLGLRLIYFSYDVKMKEKGDIPEGYSVSREKKERFSLILESASTNQTSMYLCASSFLDGRALHFGNGTRLTVT.

The chain uses TRBV10-1 and TRBJ1-5; no definite D call. V was shortened by 6 bases and J by 7 bases, with 16 bases between the two germline ends. The CDR3 has 14 amino acids. Germline assignment: CDR1 WNHNN and CDR2 SYGVQD (reference sequence). CDR3 DNA: TGCGCCAGCAGCGAAGGCGGGGTGGAACAGCCCCAGCATTTT. It is translated as CASSEGGVEQPQHF.

The V gene is TRBV7-3, the J gene TRBJ2-7; D is unclear. Germline V gene lookup returns CDR1 SGHTA and CDR2 FQGTGA. Trimming removed 1 base from V and 5 bases from J, with 9 bases in between. CDR3 length: 13 amino acids. Here the CDR3 DNA reads TGTGCCAGCAGCTTAAACCTGGGTAACGAGCAGTACTTC. Amino acid sequence: CASSLNLGNEQYF.

V is TRBV7-2 and J is TRBJ2-7; no reliable D call. V lost 4 bases and J 2 bases, leaving 9 bases between the germline ends. The CDR3 totals 13 residues. Germline lookup yields CDR1 SGHTA and CDR2 FQGNSA. The CDR3 nucleotides read TGTGCCAGCAGCTCTCACAGCGCCTACGAGCAGTACTTC. It yields the protein CASSSHSAYEQYF.

The chain has TRBV10-2 and TRBJ1-1; maybe TRBD1 (5 bases). Germline CDR1 reads WSHSY; CDR2 reads SAAADI. The CDR3 sequence is 13 residues long. V shed 10 bases and J shed 5 bases, with 17 bases lying between them. CDR3 in DNA: TGCGCCACTTCAAAAAGCGGGGCGACTGAAGCTTTCTTT. Its protein product is CATSKSGATEAFF.

The chain couples TRBV21-1 to TRBJ1-4. TRBV21-1 is shown as a pseudogene. The CDR3 length is 17 residues. Here the CDR3 DNA reads TGTGCCAGCAGCAAATGGGAGAGGGCCGTTCGTAATGAAAAACTGTTTTTT. It encodes CASSKWERAVRNEKLFF.